These T cell receptor beta chains were read from a single sample in a study of blood T cell repertoires in COVID-19. Sequencing used immunoSEQ multiplex PCR; TCRdb keeps in-frame clones, though not all of them. The sample has fewer than 200,000 clones, approximately 80% seen once; the top ten hold more than 1.5%. The material sequenced was peripheral blood. The receptors originated from a human donor in a cohort sampled during active COVID-19. Both conserved end residues are part of each CDR3. A D gene is named only where the DNA matches it firmly. Not all rows give a size; the values are once, few, many and, for expanded clones, a class.

cdr3_nt	cdr3_aa	clone_size	d_call	v_call	j_call
TGTGCCAGCAGCTCCGGGGGGCTAGCCACAGATACGCAGTATTTT	CASSSGGLATDTQYF	.	.	TRBV7-2	TRBJ2-3
TGTGCCAGCAGCCAAGATGGCTCCGGGTTAGTAGCGGGGGGTATTGAGAAGACCCAGTACTTC	CASSQDGSGLVAGGIEKTQYF	once	TRBD2	TRBV4-2	TRBJ2-5
TGTGCCAGCAGCTTGGCAGGTACTGGAAACACCATATATTTT	CASSLAGTGNTIYF	.	.	TRBV5-8	TRBJ1-3
TGTGCCAGTATCCGGACAGGGGGAAACTTTATAGTCGATCAGCCCCAGCATTTT	CASIRTGGNFIVDQPQHF	once	TRBD1	TRBV19	TRBJ1-5
TGTGCCAGCAGCGCCCGAGCGGATGGGGCCTACGAGCAGTACTTC	CASSARADGAYEQYF	.	.	TRBV9	TRBJ2-7
TGTGCCAGCAGCTCACGACAGGGCACTGAAGCTTTCTTT	CASSSRQGTEAFF	.	TRBD1	TRBV7-2	TRBJ1-1
TGTGCCAGCAGCTTTTACACGGAGCCCGTCGGGGCACCCCTCCACTTT	CASSFYTEPVGAPLHF	once	.	TRBV7-9	TRBJ1-6
TGTGCCAGCAGGATGCCGAGGCCTAACTATGGCTACACCTTC	CASRMPRPNYGYTF	.	.	TRBV28	TRBJ1-2
TGTGCCAGTAGTCCACTCGGGACAGCCTGGGAAGAGACCCAGTACTTC	CASSPLGTAWEETQYF	.	TRBD1	TRBV19	TRBJ2-5
TGTGCCTCGGGAAGGGAGGTGGGCACTGAAGCTTTCTTT	CASGREVGTEAFF	.	.	TRBV9	TRBJ1-1
TGTGCCAGCAGCGTAGCGGCAGGGGGCGTCTACGAGCAGTACTTC	CASSVAAGGVYEQYF	once	TRBD1	TRBV9	TRBJ2-7
TGTGCCAGCAGTTTCGACAGCTACACCGGGGAGCTGTTTTTT	CASSFDSYTGELFF	.	.	TRBV27	TRBJ2-2
TGCGCCACCGATGGGGGGGTTGGTGGCTACACCTTC	CATDGGVGGYTF	.	.	TRBV10-2	TRBJ1-2
TGTGCCACCAGCAGAGCTACGACAGGAACCTACGAGCAGTACTTC	CATSRATTGTYEQYF	.	.	TRBV15	TRBJ2-7
TGTGCCAGCAGTCTGGACAGGTATACGCAGTATTTT	CASSLDRYTQYF	.	TRBD1	TRBV28	TRBJ2-3
TGTGCCAGCAGCCCCCTCCCCCGGTGGTCCTACGAGCAGTACTTC	CASSPLPRWSYEQYF	.	.	TRBV7-9	TRBJ2-7
TGTGCCAGCTCCCGGAGCGGCCCAGAGACCCAGTACTTC	CASSRSGPETQYF	.	.	TRBV18	TRBJ2-5
TGTGCCAGTGGGACTACTAGCGGGGACTACAATGAGCAGTTCTTC	CASGTTSGDYNEQFF	once	TRBD2	TRBV6-6	TRBJ2-1
TGTGCCAGTCAGCGGGGGAGGGAAGAGACCCAGTACTTC	CASQRGREETQYF	.	TRBD2	TRBV19	TRBJ2-5
TGTGCCAGCAGCATTAATTGGGACTATAATAATCAGCCCCAGCATTTT	CASSINWDYNNQPQHF	.	.	TRBV5-5	TRBJ1-5
TGCGCCAGCAGCCAAGACAGGGGGCCTTCTTACGAGCAGTACTTC	CASSQDRGPSYEQYF	once	TRBD1	TRBV4-3	TRBJ2-7
TGTGCCAGCAGCCAGAAAGGGACAGGCTACGAGCAGTACTTC	CASSQKGTGYEQYF	.	TRBD1	TRBV7-8	TRBJ2-7
TGTGCCAGCTCACCACCGACAGGTTCTGGCGAGCAGTACTTC	CASSPPTGSGEQYF	.	.	TRBV18	TRBJ2-7
TGTGCCAGTAGTATCGTGGAGTATAATCAGCCCCAGCATTTT	CASSIVEYNQPQHF	.	.	TRBV19	TRBJ1-5
TGTACCAGCAGTTCCCGGACAGGATCGAACACCGGGGAGCTGTTTTTT	CTSSSRTGSNTGELFF	.	TRBD1	TRBV27	TRBJ2-2
TGTGCCATCAAAAGCGGGGGGGCCCAAGAGACCCAGTACTTC	CAIKSGGAQETQYF	.	TRBD2	TRBV10-3	TRBJ2-5
TGCGCCAGCAGCCAAAGCCGGGACTACGAGCAGTACTTC	CASSQSRDYEQYF	.	.	TRBV10-1	TRBJ2-7
TGTGCCAGCAGCCCTCGGCAAAAGGGGGTCCCGTATTTT	CASSPRQKGVPYF	.	.	TRBV3-1/TRBV3-2	TRBJ2-3
TGTGCCACCAGGGCGGGAGGGCCCCTCGACGAGCAGTACTTC	CATRAGGPLDEQYF	.	TRBD2	TRBV24-1	TRBJ2-7
TGTGCCAGCAGCTTAGTGGCTAGCGGGCACTACGAGCAGTACTTC	CASSLVASGHYEQYF	.	TRBD2	TRBV7-9	TRBJ2-7
TGTGCCAGCAGCTTATACCTAGCGGACTCCTACGAGCAGTACTTC	CASSLYLADSYEQYF	few	TRBD2	TRBV7-6	TRBJ2-7
TGTGCCAGCAGCTCTCTATGGGGACAGGGATTTGGGAACACTGAAGCTTTCTTT	CASSSLWGQGFGNTEAFF	.	TRBD1	TRBV7-8	TRBJ1-1
TGTGCCAGCAGCTTAAGTTGGAGGACCGAGTCTGGCTACACCTTC	CASSLSWRTESGYTF	few	.	TRBV7-2	TRBJ1-2
TGTGCCAGCAGCCTCCGGGACGGAGGGACCTACGAGCAGTACTTC	CASSLRDGGTYEQYF	.	.	TRBV9	TRBJ2-7
TGTGCCAGCAGTTTGCGCGGGCCCAAGGGCACAGATACGCAGTATTTT	CASSLRGPKGTDTQYF	.	.	TRBV6-5	TRBJ2-3
TGTGCCAGCAGCCAAGACCCACAGGGGATGAACACTGAAGCTTTCTTT	CASSQDPQGMNTEAFF	.	TRBD1	TRBV3-1/TRBV3-2	TRBJ1-1
TGTGCCAGCAGACCGCAGTTGAACACTGAAGCTTTCTTT	CASRPQLNTEAFF	.	.	TRBV5-5	TRBJ1-1
TGTGCCAGCAGCTTACTAGCGGGGAGCTCCTACAATGAGCAGTTCTTC	CASSLLAGSSYNEQFF	.	TRBD2	TRBV7-2	TRBJ2-1
TGCGCCAGCAGCCAGGAGACAGGGAGCGGCTACACCTTC	CASSQETGSGYTF	.	TRBD1	TRBV4-3	TRBJ1-2
TGCGCCAGCAGTGAGGGAGCGGGAGGCCAAGAGACCCAGTACTTC	CASSEGAGGQETQYF	.	TRBD2	TRBV10-1	TRBJ2-5
TGCGCCAGCAGCCAAGATCAGGGTACGGATTCACCCCTCCACTTT	CASSQDQGTDSPLHF	.	.	TRBV4-3	TRBJ1-6
TGTGCCAGCAGCCAACTGACAGACACTGAAGCTTTCTTT	CASSQLTDTEAFF	.	.	TRBV3-1/TRBV3-2	TRBJ1-1
TGTGCCAGCAAGAAGAACGCGGGCGACTACGAGCAGTACTTC	CASKKNAGDYEQYF	once	.	TRBV5-4	TRBJ2-7